The text below deals with one T cell receptor beta chain. This sample was taken from a study of blood T cell repertoires in COVID-19. Study as a whole: COVID-19 samples collected from the United States, Italy and Spain covered acute and convalescent phases. Nucleic acid was either cDNA or gDNA, and it came from T cells, B-cell-depleted T cells, or PBMCs.

TCRdb's table, derived via immunoSEQ multiplex PCR, lists solely in-frame clones and lacks some. The sample records some 200,000 clones, about four fifths being singletons. This CDR3 comprises 11 residues. CDR1 MNHEY and CDR2 SVGAGI come from the germline V gene. The germline V and J ends were trimmed by 10 bases and 8 bases, with 13 bases remaining between them. This sequence originates from a woman aged 50 to 60 who had been exposed to COVID-19. This chain joins TRBV6-5 and TRBJ2-3; no clear D. Sequences were obtained from PBMCs or T cells enriched from blood (not recorded which). The CDR3 DNA reads TGTGCCACCCTAGACGTTCTTACGCAGTATTTT. The encoded protein is CATLDVLTQYF.